This T cell receptor beta chain is drawn from a study of T-cell memory formation after mild COVID-19. TCRdb recomputed calls from the 5' RACE reads with MiXCR, one row per CDR3 protein. The data contain about 560,000 distinct CDR3 sequences, roughly 22% of them singletons. Germline V lookup: CDR1 SQVTM, CDR2 ANQGSEA. The length of the CDR3 is 13 residues. Trimming cost V 0 bases and J 8 bases, with 11 bases left between them. This clonotype has a handful of counts. This sequence originates from an adult woman who had mild COVID-19 (a few samples of this study predate the infection). Cell type and time point are not known. This chain joins TRBV29-1 and TRBJ2-1; D might be TRBD2 (5 bases). Sequencing input: PBMCs or a T cell subset sorted from them (not recorded which). The CDR3 DNA follows: TGCAGCGTTGAAGATCGTGAGGGCTATGAGCAGTTCTTC. Protein sequence: CSVEDREGYEQFF.